The 15 T cell receptor beta chains presented below share a single source sample, sequenced in a study of memory CD4+ T cells and cytomegalovirus serostatus. Sequencing was performed with immunoSEQ multiplex PCR; in TCRdb, only in-frame clones are kept and a portion is missing. The data contain just under 60,000 clones, 80% to 85% of them singletons. The sort gate was single viable CD3+CD4+CD8-CD45RO+ cells for memory CD4+ T cells. The sequencing input was memory CD4+ T cells from blood. The receptors come from an adult in good health and CMV-seronegative.

The CDR3 loop is CASSLAAVYSNQPQHF. The CDR3 coding sequence is TGTGCCAGCAGCTTAGCGGCGGTTTATAGCAATCAGCCCCAGCATTTT. The rearrangement uses TRBV11-2 and TRBJ1-5; D not certain. CDR3 length: 16 amino acids. Germline CDR1 SGHAT, CDR2 FQNNGV. V shed 1 base and J shed 0 bases, with 10 bases lying between them.

The gene calls are TRBV9 and TRBJ2-7, with D unresolved. Per the germline V gene, CDR1 is SGDLS and CDR2 is YYNGEE. V was clipped by 2 bases and J by 5 bases, with 2 bases between them. The CDR3 has 10 residues. CDR3 DNA: TGTGCCAGCAGCGTTAACGAGCAGTACTTC. Its translation is CASSVNEQYF.

The gene calls are TRBV7-2 and TRBJ2-1; D uncertain. V gave up 6 bases and J gave up 3 bases, with 12 bases separating them. Germline CDR1 is SGHTA and CDR2 is FQGNSA. The CDR3 runs to 14 residues. The CDR3 sequence is CASRGRTYYNEQFF. CDR3 sequence (DNA): TGTGCCAGCAGGGGCCGAACTTACTACAATGAGCAGTTCTTC.

The chain is built from TRBV6-5 and TRBJ2-3, with 7 nucleotides matching TRBD2. With 5 bases clipped from V and 2 bases from J, the junction kept 7 bases outside the gene matches. The germline CDR1 and CDR2 sequences are MNHEY and SVGAGI. The CDR3 runs 15 residues. CDR3: CASSNTAGYTDTQYF. The CDR3 region has the DNA TGTGCCAGCAGTAATACAGCGGGGTACACAGATACGCAGTATTTT.

The chain has TRBV28 and TRBJ2-7; 9 nucleotides line up with TRBD1. After removal of 5 bases from V and 0 bases from J, the junction contained 5 bases not matched to a gene. This CDR3 is 15 amino acids long. CDR1 MDHEN and CDR2 SYDVKM come from the germline V gene. The CDR3 region has the DNA TGTGCCAGCAGTCGACAGGGGGGCGGCTCCTACGAGCAGTACTTC. Translation gives CASSRQGGGSYEQYF.

The chain uses TRBV6-5 and TRBJ1-4; possibly TRBD1 for D (5 bases). CDR3 length: 14 amino acids. The V gene's germline CDR1 is MNHEY and CDR2 SVGAGI. V lost 2 bases to trimming and J lost 7 bases, with 11 bases between them. CDR3 bases: TGTGCCAGCAGTTACCTTGCGGGGGGTGAAAAACTGTTTTTT. Translated, it gives CASSYLAGGEKLFF.

The V call is TRBV27, the J call TRBJ1-5; D uncertain. Trimming removed 4 bases from V and 4 bases from J, with 14 bases in between. The CDR3 contains 15 residues. From germline, CDR1 is MNHEY and CDR2 SMNVEV (reference sequence). Here the CDR3 DNA reads TGTGCCAGCAGTTCACGGGGATTGGATAATCAGCCCCAGCATTTT. It yields the protein CASSSRGLDNQPQHF.

The rearrangement links TRBV7-3 to TRBJ2-1; 10 positions match TRBD2. Germline lookup yields CDR1 SGHTA and CDR2 FQGTGA. V lost 4 bases to trimming and J lost 9 bases; unmatched junction nucleotides: 6. This CDR3 is built from 14 residues. The DNA of the CDR3 is TGTGCCAGCAGCTCCCACCGACTAGCGGGTGAGCAGTTCTTC. Translating gives CASSSHRLAGEQFF.

This clone was seen a single time. The chain combines TRBV2 with TRBJ2-1; 14 nucleotides line up with TRBD2. CDR3 length: 16 residues. Trimming at V came to 5 bases and at J to 8 bases, leaving 8 bases not matched to a gene. Germline CDR1 is SNHLY and CDR2 is FYNNEI. Written as DNA, the CDR3 is TGTGCCAGCAGTAGATTAGGGACTAGCGGGAGAGATGAGCAGTTCTTC. Translated: CASSRLGTSGRDEQFF.

The V gene is TRBV7-2, the J gene TRBJ2-5; D is ambiguous. The J call may be mistaken, given a closer DNA end match to TRBJ2-7. In germline, CDR1 is SGHTA, CDR2 FQGNSA. This CDR3 spans 14 amino acids. The CDR3, as DNA: TGTGCCAGCAGTCAAACTCTAAGCTCCTACGAGCAGTACTTC. Amino acid sequence: CASSQTLSSYEQYF.

The chain has TRBV5-6 and TRBJ1-1; tentative D call: TRBD1 (5 bases). The CDR3 contains 11 residues. The germline V gene encodes CDR1 SGHDT and CDR2 YYEEEE. Trimming pared 4 bases from V and 8 bases from J, leaving 9 bases between. The CDR3 sequence: CASSLGDEAFF. Written as DNA, the CDR3 is TGTGCCAGCAGCCTGGGGGACGAAGCTTTCTTT. The entire variable domain, with the rest obtained from reference TRBV5-6 and TRBJ1-1, is as follows: DAGVTQSPTHLIKTRGQQVTLRCSPKSGHDTVSWYQQALGQGPQFIFQYYEEEERQRGNFPDRFSGHQFPNYSSELNVNALLLGDSALYLCASSLGDEAFFGQGTRLTVV.

A note on this clone: Its ends do not fully match the called genes, so a read error is possible. V usage is TRBV6-6 and J usage is TRBJ1-2, with TRBD1 matching over 7 bases. The CDR3 consists of 14 residues. Germline CDR1 is MNHNY and CDR2 is SVGAGI (reference sequence). The CDR3 bases are TGTGCCATCAGTGTCGGACAGGCCGACTATGGCTACACCTTC. Encoded protein: CAISVGQADYGYTF.

This clone was detected many times. The genes are TRBV30 and TRBJ1-5; no reliable D call. Germline V lookup: CDR1 GTSNPN, CDR2 SVGIG (reference sequence). The CDR3 contains 14 residues. Trimming cost V 1 base and J 3 bases, with 10 bases left between them. CDR3 residues: CAWSGGGINQPQHF. DNA for the CDR3: TGTGCCTGGAGTGGGGGAGGGATCAATCAGCCCCAGCATTTT.

The rearrangement links TRBV6-5 to TRBJ1-5, with D perhaps TRBD1 (6 bases). The CDR3 covers 15 residues. Per the germline V gene, CDR1 is MNHEY and CDR2 is SVGAGI. Trimming took off 6 bases at V and 1 base at J, with 13 bases between the two ends. This chain's CDR3 is CASSRQARSNQPQHF. CDR3 in DNA: TGTGCCAGCAGCCGACAGGCTAGGAGCAATCAGCCCCAGCATTTT.

This rearrangement joins TRBV5-1 to TRBJ1-3, with 9 bases matching TRBD1. Germline CDR1 is SGHRS and CDR2 is YFSETQ. The V and J ends lost 2 bases and 2 bases, in that order; junction bases with no gene match: 8. The CDR3 is 17 residues long. The DNA of the CDR3 is TGCGCCAGCAGCTTACAAGCACAGGGGGCTGCTGGAAACACCATATATTTT. Translated, it gives CASSLQAQGAAGNTIYF.